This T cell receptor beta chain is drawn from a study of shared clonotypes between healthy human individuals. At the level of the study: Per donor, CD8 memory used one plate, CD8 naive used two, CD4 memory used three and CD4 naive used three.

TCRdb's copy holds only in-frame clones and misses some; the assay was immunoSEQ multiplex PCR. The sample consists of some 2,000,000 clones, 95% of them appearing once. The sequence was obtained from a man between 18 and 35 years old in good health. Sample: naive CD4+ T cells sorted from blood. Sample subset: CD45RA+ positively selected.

The CDR3 spells CASSFQRGTGYSGANVLTF. The CDR3, as DNA: TGCGCCAGCAGCTTCCAAAGAGGGACAGGGTACTCTGGGGCCAACGTCCTGACTTTC. The V gene is TRBV4-1, the J gene TRBJ2-6; TRBD1 agrees at 9 bases. From germline, CDR1 is MGHRA and CDR2 YSYEKL. Trimming took 5 bases from V and 0 from J; bases not matched to a gene: 11. CDR3 length equals 19 residues.